The clone carrying this T cell receptor (beta chain) was seen more than once but under ten times. What it binds is unknown. The donors belonged to the approximately 120-subject validation cohort, separate from the 666-subject first cohort. This sample was included in a study of cytomegalovirus exposure and HLA in healthy donors. This CDR3 has 14 amino acids. Trimming pared 0 bases from V and 1 base from J, leaving 7 bases between. The germline V gene has CDR1 SGHNT and CDR2 YYREEE (reference sequence). Sequenced by immunoSEQ multiplex PCR; TCRdb stores in-frame clones only, minus some. The table records 130,000 or so clones, roughly 89% of them present only once. Study-wide results and limits: The classifier reportedly diagnosed cytomegalovirus status with high sensitivity and specificity. Whilst most TCR sequences proved rare, a subset of public TCRs occurred across many donors. Altogether, some 160 TCR beta chains were recorded as cytomegalovirus-associated.

This chain uses TRBV5-4 with TRBJ1-1; no clear D gene. The source of this sequence is a woman between 18 and 29 years old in good health and CMV-seronegative. Specimen: PBMCs. The CDR3 DNA reads as TGTGCCAGCAGCTTGGTATCGGGGAACACTGAAGCTTTCTTT. This gives the protein CASSLVSGNTEAFF.